These 16 T cell receptor beta chains originate from one sample sequenced in a study of blood T cells in healthy people across ages. Sample-barcoded 5' priming and a J-beta primer mix drove a second PCR of roughly 6 to 12 cycles. TCRdb re-called the 5' RACE reads through MiXCR, storing one row per CDR3 protein. Of about 730,000 distinct CDR3 sequences in the sample, about 42% were seen once. The sample consisted of blood. Receptors originate from a woman aged 55-70 years in good health.

In its sample, this clonotype was seen a few times. The rearrangement links TRBV12-3 or TRBV12-4 to TRBJ2-3; no firm D call. The CDR3 extends over 12 amino acids. V gave up 6 bases and J gave up 3 bases, with 7 bases separating them. The CDR3 is CASSEQTDTQYF. In DNA, the CDR3 is TGTGCCAGCAGCGAGCAGACAGATACGCAGTATTTT.

This chain links TRBV27 with TRBJ2-7, with D possibly being TRBD2 (5 bases). CDR1 and CDR2 (germline): MNHEY, SMNVEV (reference sequence). Trimming removed 6 bases from V and 0 bases from J, with 9 bases in between. The length of the CDR3 is 13 residues. CDR3 amino acids: CASRDSPSYEQYF. CDR3 sequence (DNA): TGTGCCAGCAGGGACTCACCCTCCTACGAGCAGTACTTC.

This clonotype was recorded a few times. The chain uses TRBV20-1 and TRBJ2-1; TRBD2 aligns across 10 bases. CDR1 and CDR2 from the germline V gene are DFQATT and SNEGSKA (reference sequence). J was trimmed by 6 bases and V by 2 bases; bases with no gene match: 10. This CDR3 is built from 16 residues. The CDR3 DNA follows: TGCAGTGCTAGAAGCCTCCTAGCGGGAGAACGCAATGAGCAGTTCTTC. It encodes CSARSLLAGERNEQFF.

This clonotype was found a few times. This chain uses TRBV12-3 or TRBV12-4 with TRBJ2-3; 13 bases are a match to TRBD2. The V segment lost 5 bases and the J segment 5 bases; nucleotides outside the gene matches: 22. The CDR3 loop spans 21 amino acids. CDR3 bases: TGTGCCAGCAGTCCTGCGTGGACTAGCGGGAGAGTCTGGGGAGGCCAAGATACGCAGTATTTT. Translation gives CASSPAWTSGRVWGGQDTQYF.

This clonotype was counted at least ten times. This chain links TRBV29-1 with TRBJ2-5; 8 positions agree with TRBD2. CDR3 length: 15 amino acids. Germline V lookup: CDR1 SQVTM, CDR2 ANQGSEA. Trimming cost V 0 bases and J 5 bases; bases outside gene matches: 8. The CDR3 region has the DNA TGCAGCGTTGAAGAGGCCGGACTAGCAGGGGAGACCCAGTACTTC. Amino acid sequence: CSVEEAGLAGETQYF. Using reference TRBV29-1 and TRBJ2-5 for the parts outside the CDR3, the full variable domain is SAVISQKPSRDICQRGTSLTIQCQVDSQVTMMFWYRQQPGQSLTLIATANQGSEATYESGFVIDKFPISRPNLTFSTLTVSNMSPEDSSIYLCSVEEAGLAGETQYFGPGTRLLVL.

This clonotype was detected only a few times. The chain couples TRBV9 to TRBJ2-5; D might be TRBD2 (5 bases). Germline V lookup: CDR1 SGDLS, CDR2 YYNGEE. The V gene lost 4 bases and the J gene lost 1 base, with 11 bases spanning the gap. This CDR3 comprises 14 residues. The CDR3 reads CASSLSGIQETQYF. The CDR3 bases are TGTGCCAGCAGCCTTTCCGGGATCCAAGAGACCCAGTACTTC.

This clonotype was counted ten times or more. The rearrangement uses TRBV27 and TRBJ2-6; D is undetermined. The germline CDR1 and CDR2 sequences are MNHEY and SMNVEV (reference sequence). The V end was cut by 6 bases, the J end by 0 bases, with 6 bases between. This CDR3 has 14 amino acids. The CDR3 sequence is CASSLSSGANVLTF. CDR3 in DNA: TGTGCCAGCAGCTTAAGCTCTGGGGCCAACGTCCTGACTTTC.

The chain recombines TRBV19 with TRBJ2-3; no definite D call. Trimming took 5 bases from V and 2 from J, leaving 14 bases between them. The CDR3 covers 15 residues. Germline lookup yields CDR1 LNHDA and CDR2 SQIVND (reference sequence). CDR3 in DNA: TGTGCCAGTAGTGGTATTCAGGAATTCACAGATACGCAGTATTTT. The encoded protein is CASSGIQEFTDTQYF.

This clonotype has a handful of counts. The rearrangement uses TRBV20-1 and TRBJ1-5, with TRBD1 matching over 9 bases. The CDR3 totals 16 residues. V shed 1 base and J 4 bases; nucleotides not matched to a gene: 8. Germline CDR1 DFQATT, CDR2 SNEGSKA (reference sequence). The CDR3 nucleotides read TGCAGTGCTAGAGCCCCGGGACAGGGAGGGAATCAGCCCCAGCATTTT. This gives the protein CSARAPGQGGNQPQHF.

In this sample, this clonotype turned up a few times. The chain has TRBV29-1 and TRBJ2-7; 8 bases line up with TRBD1. The germline gives CDR1 SQVTM, CDR2 ANQGSEA. V was pared by 6 bases and J by 10 bases, with 11 bases of the junction left unmatched. The CDR3 contains 12 residues. CDR3 loop: CSVPRGPGAQYF. The CDR3, as DNA: TGCAGCGTCCCCAGGGGGCCCGGGGCCCAGTACTTC.

The chain is built from TRBV27 and TRBJ1-2; 7 bases are a match to TRBD1. The CDR3 covers 14 residues. CDR1 is MNHEY and CDR2 is SMNVEV in the germline V gene (reference sequence). V was pared by 2 bases and J by 5 bases, with 5 bases of the junction left unmatched. The DNA of the CDR3 is TGTGCCAGCAGTTTAGTTGGGACAGTTTATGGCTACACCTTC. Amino acid sequence: CASSLVGTVYGYTF.

The chain combines TRBV20-1 with TRBJ2-3; D assignment may be TRBD1 or TRBD2 (5 bases each). Trimming shortened V by 4 bases and J by 1 base, and 12 bases separated the two germline ends. The CDR3 contains 14 residues. The V gene's germline CDR1 is DFQATT and CDR2 SNEGSKA (reference sequence). The CDR3 sequence is CSATRDRRTDTQYF. CDR3 in DNA: TGCAGTGCTACCCGGGACCGCCGCACAGATACGCAGTATTTT.

This clonotype was seen only a few times. This rearrangement joins TRBV10-3 to TRBJ1-6, with 7 positions matching TRBD1. This CDR3 is built from 13 residues. Germline-derived CDR1 and CDR2 are ENHRY and SYGVKD. J was trimmed by 15 bases and V by 4 bases; bases with no gene match: 9. This CDR3 is CAISGTDRRHLHF. The CDR3 nucleotides read TGTGCCATCAGTGGGACGGACAGGCGGCACCTCCACTTT.

The V call is TRBV5-1, the J call TRBJ2-5; the D gene is possibly TRBD1 (6 bases). Germline CDR1 is SGHRS and CDR2 is YFSETQ. The CDR3 extends over 16 amino acids. V lost 4 bases, J lost 3 bases, and 19 bases lay in between. CDR3 bases: TGCGCCAGCAGCATATTGGGCCAGGGGAGAAAAGAGACCCAGTACTTC. Its protein is CASSILGQGRKETQYF. Drawing the rest from reference TRBV5-1 and TRBJ2-5, the complete variable domain is KAGVTQTPRYLIKTRGQQVTLSCSPISGHRSVSWYQQTPGQGLQFLFEYFSETQRNKGNFPGRFSGRQFSNSRSEMNVSTLELGDSALYLCASSILGQGRKETQYFGPGTRLLVL.

The V gene is TRBV7-2, the J gene TRBJ1-5; D gene unclear. Germline V gives CDR1 SGHTA, CDR2 FQGNSA. The CDR3 is made up of 16 amino acids. Trimming removed 1 base from V and 6 bases from J, with 16 bases in between. The CDR3 here is CASSLGADGRAQPQHF. The DNA of the CDR3 is TGTGCCAGCAGCTTAGGTGCGGACGGGAGGGCTCAGCCCCAGCATTTT. The full variable domain, with the rest looked up from reference TRBV7-2 and TRBJ1-5, is GAGVSQSPSNKVTEKGKDVELRCDPISGHTALYWYRQSLGQGLEFLIYFQGNSAPDKSGLPSDRFSAERTGGSVSTLTIQRTQQEDSAVYLCASSLGADGRAQPQHFGDGTRLSIL.

The chain has TRBV2 and TRBJ2-5; D tentatively fits TRBD1 or TRBD2 (6 bases each). The tail of the sequence fits TRBJ2-7 better, so the J call may be wrong. The CDR3 has 13 residues. The germline gives CDR1 SNHLY, CDR2 FYNNEI. CDR3 nucleotide sequence: TGTGCCAGCGGACGACAGGAGGGTTACGAGCAGTACTTC. It specifies CASGRQEGYEQYF.